The 30 T cell receptor beta chains below all came from one sample that was sequenced in a study of blood T cell repertoires in COVID-19 (dated by TCRdb to about 2020). Library preparation was by the immunoSEQ multiplex PCR assay. TCRdb took over this immuneACCESS table, retaining in-frame rearrangements with V and J assigned. Such tables are incomplete; in checked studies, under half of the missing clones stem from an unresolved V gene, and the remainder is unexplained. The sample yields about 140,000 clones; 84% were counted once. The ten most abundant clones make up approximately 9.5% of the sample. The sequencing input was peripheral blood. These receptors came from a woman of 80 years or more in a cohort sampled during active or convalescent COVID-19.

The gene calls are TRBV7-8 and TRBJ2-5; 12 positions agree with TRBD2. V trimming: 5 bases; J trimming: 3 bases; junction bases outside the gene matches: 10. CDR1 and CDR2 (germline): SGHVS, FQNEAQ. The CDR3 sequence is 17 residues long. The chain's CDR3 is CASSRRRLAGAKETQYF. For the CDR3, the DNA is TGTGCCAGCAGCCGCAGGAGACTAGCGGGGGCCAAAGAGACCCAGTACTTC. The variable domain in full, completed from reference TRBV7-8 and TRBJ2-5, reads GAGVSQSPRYKVAKRGQDVALRCDPISGHVSLFWYQQALGQGPEFLTYFQNEAQLDKSGLPSDRFFAERPEGSVSTLKIQRTQQEDSAVYLCASSRRRLAGAKETQYFGPGTRLLVL.

The gene calls are TRBV11-2 and TRBJ2-2; TRBD1 is a possible D gene (5 bases). Per germline, CDR1 SGHAT and CDR2 FQNNGV. Deletions cut 6 bases from V and 5 bases from J, with 16 bases between. The CDR3 runs to 15 residues. CDR3 DNA: TGTGCCAGCAGTAGGGGCAGCCAGGCGACCGGGGAGCTGTTTTTT. It specifies CASSRGSQATGELFF.

The chain couples TRBV28 to TRBJ2-7; TRBD1 agrees at 7 bases. V lost 5 bases to trimming and J lost 5 bases; unmatched junction nucleotides: 12. This CDR3 region has 15 residues. In germline, CDR1 is MDHEN, CDR2 SYDVKM. The CDR3: CASSRGGSPSDEQYV. The CDR3 DNA sequence: TGTGCCAGCAGTCGAGGGGGCTCCCCTTCTGACGAGCAGTACGTC.

This chain joins TRBV5-6 and TRBJ1-2; the D is unclear. Germline V gene lookup returns CDR1 SGHDT and CDR2 YYEEEE. V lost 4 bases and J lost 4, with 11 bases in between. CDR3 length equals 13 residues. CDR3 loop: CASSIQAFYGYTF. In DNA, the CDR3 is TGTGCCAGCAGCATCCAGGCGTTCTATGGCTACACCTTC.

The J gene is TRBJ2-1, the V gene TRBV6-5; TRBD1 aligns across 7 bases. J lost 1 base, V lost 5 bases, and 2 bases had no gene match. Germline V gene sequence: CDR1 MNHEY, CDR2 SVGAGI. The CDR3 contains 14 residues. CDR3 residues: CASSPQGSYNEQFF. The CDR3, as DNA: TGTGCCAGCAGTCCACAGGGGTCCTACAATGAGCAGTTCTTC.

Only a few counts were recorded for this clone. J is TRBJ2-1 and V is TRBV27, with 9 bases identical to TRBD2. The CDR3 extends over 17 amino acids. J was trimmed by 4 bases and V by 6 bases; bases with no gene match: 13. Germline values: CDR1 MNHEY, CDR2 SMNVEV (reference sequence). The CDR3 DNA is TGTGCCAGCAGATTCTATAGCGGGGGAGACATATACAATGAGCAGTTCTTC. It yields the protein CASRFYSGGDIYNEQFF.

The chain carries TRBV4-2 and TRBJ2-1; the match to TRBD2 covers 7 bases. Germline V lookup: CDR1 LGHNA, CDR2 YNFKEQ. The CDR3 length is 14 residues. The ends lost 0 bases at V and 9 bases at J; junction bases unmatched: 5. This chain's CDR3 is CASSQDAWGGEQFF. The CDR3, as DNA: TGTGCCAGCAGCCAAGATGCTTGGGGGGGTGAGCAGTTCTTC.

V is TRBV7-2 and J is TRBJ2-1, with 7 bases that match TRBD1. Trimming removed 3 bases from V and 8 bases from J; junction bases left unmatched: 16. In germline, CDR1 is SGHTA, CDR2 FQGNSA. The CDR3 has 17 amino acids. The CDR3 bases are TGTGCCAGCAGCTTCTTTGCGAGGGCAACAACAGGGGATGAGCAGTTCTTC. Translating it yields CASSFFARATTGDEQFF.

V is TRBV12-3 or TRBV12-4 and J is TRBJ1-2; no clear D gene. The CDR3 covers 13 residues. The germline V and J ends were trimmed by 2 bases and 0 bases, with 4 bases remaining between them. The CDR3 DNA sequence: TGTGCCAGCAGTTTATCTACTAACTATGGCTACACCTTC. Translating gives CASSLSTNYGYTF.

The chain recombines TRBV18 with TRBJ1-5, with 7 bases fitting TRBD1. Losses at the gene ends were 5 bases for V and 5 bases for J; bases not matched to a gene: 9. Looked up from germline, CDR1 is KGHSH and CDR2 is LQKENI. The CDR3 is 15 amino acids. CDR3 sequence reads: CASSSEDRDDQPQHF. The DNA for the CDR3 is TGTGCCAGCTCATCAGAAGACAGGGACGATCAGCCCCAGCATTTT.

This sequence joins TRBV7-3 and TRBJ2-4, with D unresolved. The CDR3 consists of 13 residues. Trimming pared 3 bases from V and 7 bases from J, leaving 10 bases between. The germline V gene encodes CDR1 SGHTA and CDR2 FQGTGA. The CDR3 loop is CASSFGAGNIQYF. Written as DNA, the CDR3 is TGTGCCAGCAGCTTTGGAGCCGGGAACATTCAGTACTTC.

This clone is a singleton in its sample. The chain links TRBV4-2 to TRBJ1-1; D ambiguous. V lost 0 bases to trimming and J lost 5 bases, with 10 bases between them. CDR3 length: 14 residues. The germline V gene has CDR1 LGHNA and CDR2 YNFKEQ. CDR3 protein: CASSQEEGLTEAFF. The CDR3 nucleotides read TGTGCCAGCAGCCAAGAAGAGGGTTTGACTGAAGCTTTCTTT.

In its sample, this clone was seen a few times. The rearrangement joins TRBV19 to TRBJ1-5; D is unresolved. V was trimmed by 1 base and J by 1 base, leaving 11 bases between them. The CDR3 totals 16 residues. Per the germline V gene, CDR1 is LNHDA and CDR2 is SQIVND (reference sequence). In DNA form, the CDR3 reads TGTGCCAGTAGTATAGTAGGCGGAGGGAGCAATCAGCCCCAGCATTTT. Translated: CASSIVGGGSNQPQHF.

This rearrangement joins TRBV18 to TRBJ1-2, with D perhaps matching TRBD1 (5 bases). Germline CDR1 reads KGHSH; CDR2 reads LQKENI. Trimming cost V 4 bases and J 4 bases, with 13 bases left between them. The CDR3 is 14 amino acids. The CDR3: CASSLSQGGYGYTF. Here the CDR3 DNA reads TGTGCCAGCTCACTTTCCCAGGGTGGCTATGGCTACACCTTC.

The J gene is TRBJ2-7, the V gene TRBV28, with D possibly TRBD2 on 6 matching bases. The germline gives CDR1 MDHEN, CDR2 SYDVKM. The germline V and J ends were trimmed by 5 bases and 2 bases, with 10 bases remaining between them. CDR3 length: 13 residues. In DNA, the CDR3 is TGTGCCAGCAGTCGGGGCGGGACCTACGAGCAGTACGTC. Its translation is CASSRGGTYEQYV.

This clone was detected a few times. The chain couples TRBV19 to TRBJ1-4, with D unclear. V was trimmed by 3 bases and J by 12 bases, leaving 8 bases between them. The CDR3 spans 11 residues. The V gene's germline CDR1 is LNHDA and CDR2 SQIVND (reference sequence). The CDR3 bases are TGTGCCAGTAGTATCAGTCTGGAACTGTTTTTT. Amino acid sequence: CASSISLELFF. The whole variable domain, remainder taken from reference TRBV19 and TRBJ1-4, is DGGITQSPKYLFRKEGQNVTLSCEQNLNHDAMYWYRQDPGQGLRLIYYSQIVNDFQKGDIAEGYSVSREKKESFPLTVTSAQKNPTAFYLCASSISLELFFGSGTQLSVL.

The V and J genes are TRBV30 and TRBJ2-2, with 9 bases identical to TRBD1. The germline V gene has CDR1 GTSNPN and CDR2 SVGIG (reference sequence). With 8 bases clipped from V and 1 base from J, the junction kept 8 bases outside the gene matches. The CDR3 extends over 15 amino acids. The CDR3 is CAGGQGLLNTGELFF. CDR3 DNA: TGTGCCGGTGGACAGGGGCTCTTGAACACCGGGGAGCTGTTTTTT.

In DNA form, the CDR3 reads TGTGCCAGCAGTACTGAGGCCAAAAACATTCAGTACTTC. It translates to CASSTEAKNIQYF. The chain recombines TRBV2 with TRBJ2-4; D is undetermined. This CDR3 has 13 residues. Germline V gene lookup returns CDR1 SNHLY and CDR2 FYNNEI. The ends were cut back, 5 bases at V and 1 base at J, with 6 bases in the middle. The whole variable domain, filled in from reference TRBV2 and TRBJ2-4, reads EPEVTQTPSHQVTQMGQEVILRCVPISNHLYFYWYRQILGQKVEFLVSFYNNEISEKSEIFDDQFSVERPDGSNFTLKIRSTKLEDSAMYFCASSTEAKNIQYFGAGTRLSVL.

The J gene is TRBJ1-2, the V gene TRBV27; TRBD1 matches at 7 bases. This CDR3 comprises 15 residues. Germline V gene sequence: CDR1 MNHEY, CDR2 SMNVEV (reference sequence). The V gene end was trimmed by 8 bases and the J gene end by 0 bases; junction bases not matched to a gene: 9. Written as DNA, the CDR3 is TGTGCCAGCCGTACAGGGGCTGCCGCTAACTATGGCTACACCTTC. Translated, it gives CASRTGAAANYGYTF.

This clone was counted a single time. This rearrangement joins TRBV7-2 to TRBJ1-2, with D perhaps TRBD1 (6 bases). Germline values: CDR1 SGHTA, CDR2 FQGNSA. The CDR3 contains 12 residues. V dropped 6 bases and J dropped 4 bases, with 9 bases sitting between them. CDR3 DNA sequence: TGTGCCAGCAGTCCACAGGGCTATGGCTACACCTTC. This encodes CASSPQGYGYTF.

This clone appeared a single time. The rearrangement uses TRBV27 and TRBJ2-7; TRBD2 aligns across 9 bases. This CDR3 is 13 amino acids long. After removal of 4 bases from V and 6 bases from J, the junction contained 4 bases not matched to a gene. CDR1 is MNHEY and CDR2 is SMNVEV in the germline V gene (reference sequence). The CDR3 sequence: CASSSGLAAEQYV. The CDR3 DNA reads TGTGCCAGCAGTTCGGGACTAGCAGCCGAGCAGTACGTC.

V gene TRBV7-9 combines with J gene TRBJ1-1; D ambiguous. V was shortened by 5 bases and J by 2 bases, with 6 bases between the two germline ends. The CDR3 has 12 residues. Germline loops: CDR1 SEHNR, CDR2 FQNEAQ (reference sequence). CDR3 amino acids: CASSRENTEAFF. CDR3 bases: TGTGCCAGCAGCCGGGAAAACACTGAAGCTTTCTTT.

The J gene is TRBJ1-6, the V gene TRBV2; 8 nucleotides match TRBD1. The CDR3 has 13 residues. Germline V CDR1 and CDR2: SNHLY, FYNNEI. Losses at the gene ends were 6 bases for V and 7 bases for J; bases not matched to a gene: 2. The CDR3: CASRDRANSPLHF. CDR3 nucleotides: TGTGCCAGCAGGGACAGGGCAAATTCACCCCTCCACTTT.

Notes on this clone: The junction differs from germline at one of its ends, possibly a read error. This rearrangement joins TRBV7-7 to TRBJ1-1, with D uncertain. CDR3 size: 13 residues. Germline V gene data show CDR1 as SSHAT and CDR2 as FNYEAQ (reference sequence). CDR3 in amino acids: CASSARLATEAFF. For the CDR3, the DNA is TGTGCTAGCAGCGCCAGGTTGGCCACTGAAGCTTTCTTT.

The chain carries TRBV23-1 and TRBJ1-2; TRBD1 might be the D (6 bases). TRBV23-1 is an ORF, with its function uncertain. V was cut by 0 bases and J by 2 bases, with 10 bases left in between. The length of the CDR3 is 15 residues. DNA of the CDR3: TGCGCCAGCAGTCAATCGCAGGGGCGAAACTATGGCTACACCTTC. It yields the protein CASSQSQGRNYGYTF.

For the CDR3, the DNA is TGCGCCAGCAGCCAGGTTCCGGGACAGGGATCCTCACCCCTCCACTTT. Encoded protein: CASSQVPGQGSSPLHF. This sequence joins TRBV4-1 and TRBJ1-6, with 9 nucleotides matching TRBD1. This CDR3 comprises 16 residues. The V and J ends lost 3 bases and 10 bases, in that order; junction bases with no gene match: 10. Looked up from germline, CDR1 is MGHRA and CDR2 is YSYEKL.

The chain is built from TRBV7-3 and TRBJ2-2; the D is unclear. This CDR3 contains 15 residues. V was trimmed by 2 bases and J by 0 bases, leaving 7 bases between them. Germline CDR1 is SGHTA and CDR2 is FQGTGA. The CDR3 DNA sequence: TGTGCCAGCAGCTTAGGGCCTGCGAACACCGGGGAGCTGTTTTTT. Its protein product is CASSLGPANTGELFF. The full variable domain, in which reference TRBV7-3 and TRBJ2-2 provide the parts outside the CDR3, is GAGVSQTPSNKVTEKGKYVELRCDPISGHTALYWYRQSLGQGPEFLIYFQGTGAADDSGLPNDRFFAVRPEGSVSTLKIQRTERGDSAVYLCASSLGPANTGELFFGEGSRLTVL.

The V and J genes are TRBV5-4 and TRBJ1-1; 8 nucleotides line up with TRBD1. CDR3 size: 14 residues. CDR1 is SGHNT and CDR2 is YYREEE in the germline V gene (reference sequence). Unmatched junction bases numbered 4, after V lost 6 bases and J lost 0 bases. The CDR3 loop is CASTRQGLNTEAFF. CDR3 in DNA: TGTGCCAGCACTAGACAGGGGTTGAACACTGAAGCTTTCTTT.

This clone was counted only a few times. The V gene is TRBV7-3, the J gene TRBJ2-3, with 13 bases identical to TRBD2. From germline, CDR1 is SGHTA and CDR2 FQGTGA. V was clipped by 5 bases and J by 2 bases; unmatched bases: 7. The CDR3 contains 17 residues. The CDR3 region has the DNA TGTGCCAGCAGCCCAAGGGGACTAGCGGGGAACACAGATACGCAGTATTTT. It encodes CASSPRGLAGNTDTQYF.

The CDR3 here is CAISESTGYEQYV. The DNA of the CDR3 is TGTGCCATCAGTGAGTCGACGGGATACGAGCAGTACGTC. V is TRBV10-3 and J is TRBJ2-7; D may be TRBD2 (5 bases). V was trimmed by 0 bases and J by 4 bases, leaving 7 bases between them. CDR1 is ENHRY and CDR2 is SYGVKD in the germline V gene. The CDR3 totals 13 residues.